A single sample is the source of the 24 T cell receptor beta chains below, sequenced in a study of cytomegalovirus exposure and HLA in healthy donors. The PCR ran on 60 Vbeta and 13 Jbeta primers. TCRdb keeps only in-frame clones here, not all; method: immunoSEQ multiplex PCR. The table includes approximately 170,000 clones, approximately 80% detected once. The sequenced material came from PBMCs. These receptors all stem from a woman aged 50 to 60 in good health and CMV-seropositive.

In its sample, this clone was seen once. The chain is built from TRBV4-1 and TRBJ2-5; 10 positions match TRBD2. The J segment lost 7 bases and the V segment lost 0 bases, leaving 5 bases of the junction unmatched. The germline CDR1 and CDR2 sequences are MGHRA and YSYEKL. The CDR3 has 15 amino acids. This chain's CDR3 is CASSQEGTSAGTQYF. The CDR3 nucleotides read TGCGCCAGCAGCCAAGAAGGGACTAGCGCGGGGACCCAGTACTTC.

A word on this clone: This may come from a read error, since a much larger clone is one base off. Other DNA sequences in the sample encode the same CDR3. The chain has TRBV7-9 and TRBJ2-7; D is unclear. Trimming pared 5 bases from V and 7 bases from J, leaving 6 bases between. This CDR3 is 10 amino acids long. Germline CDR1 and CDR2: SEHNR and FQNEAQ (reference sequence). Here the CDR3 DNA reads TGTGCCAGCAGCCCCAGAGAGCAGTACTTC. This sequence encodes CASSPREQYF.

The chain employs TRBV7-2 and TRBJ1-2, with unresolved D. The germline V and J ends were trimmed by 5 bases and 6 bases, with 10 bases remaining between them. There are 12 residues in the CDR3. The germline V gene encodes CDR1 SGHTA and CDR2 FQGNSA. The CDR3 here is CASSPGGHGYTF. In DNA form, the CDR3 reads TGTGCCAGCAGCCCCGGAGGGCATGGCTACACCTTC.

The gene calls are TRBV5-5 and TRBJ1-2; no clear D. Trimming cost V 2 bases and J 4 bases, with 9 bases left between them. The germline CDR1 and CDR2 sequences are SGHKS and YYEKEE (reference sequence). CDR3 length equals 13 residues. The CDR3: CASSFSEGYGYTF. In DNA form, the CDR3 reads TGTGCCAGCAGCTTTAGCGAGGGCTATGGCTACACCTTC.

The V gene is TRBV9, the J gene TRBJ2-1; possible D gene TRBD1, 5 bases. The V end was cut by 4 bases, the J end by 13 bases, with 15 bases between. Germline-derived CDR1 and CDR2 are SGDLS and YYNGEE. This CDR3 contains 12 residues. The CDR3 DNA reads as TGTGCCAGCAGCCCCCCGACAGTGAACCAGTTCTTC. Translation: CASSPPTVNQFF.

V usage is TRBV9 and J usage is TRBJ2-2; 12 bases agree with TRBD1. CDR1 is SGDLS, CDR2 YYNGEE, per germline. The J segment lost 3 bases and the V segment lost 0 bases, leaving 3 bases of the junction unmatched. The CDR3 length is 17 residues. In DNA form, the CDR3 reads TGTGCCAGCAGCGTAGGAGGGACAGGGGGCCACACCGGGGAGCTGTTTTTT. Translation gives CASSVGGTGGHTGELFF.

V gene TRBV4-2 combines with J gene TRBJ2-3, with 8 nucleotides matching TRBD2. Germline trimming cut 2 bases from V and 4 bases from J; bases unmatched to any gene: 5. The CDR3 loop spans 15 amino acids. CDR1 is LGHNA, CDR2 YNFKEQ, per germline. CDR3 nucleotide sequence: TGTGCCAGCAGCCAAAACGGGGGGGAGGCAGATACGCAGTATTTT. Its translation is CASSQNGGEADTQYF.

A single count supports this clone. The chain has TRBV27 and TRBJ2-1; 11 nucleotides align to TRBD2. V was pared by 6 bases and J by 4 bases, with 14 bases of the junction left unmatched. CDR3 length: 18 residues. CDR1 is MNHEY and CDR2 is SMNVEV in the germline V gene (reference sequence). CDR3 in amino acids: CASSARGTSGNFYNEQFF. For the CDR3, the DNA is TGTGCCAGCAGCGCCAGAGGGACTAGCGGAAACTTTTACAATGAGCAGTTCTTC.

The V gene is TRBV5-1, the J gene TRBJ2-5, with D unresolved. Trimming cost V 4 bases and J 0 bases, with 4 bases left between them. The CDR3 contains 12 residues. Germline lookup yields CDR1 SGHRS and CDR2 YFSETQ. The CDR3 loop is CASSADQETQYF. The CDR3 region has the DNA TGCGCCAGCAGCGCGGACCAAGAGACCCAGTACTTC.

The chain couples TRBV5-1 to TRBJ2-7; TRBD2 might be the D (6 bases). The CDR3 is made up of 13 amino acids. Germline assignment: CDR1 SGHRS and CDR2 YFSETQ. The ends were cut back, 5 bases at V and 3 bases at J, with 12 bases in the middle. The CDR3 protein is CASSTGGNYEQYF. For the CDR3, the DNA is TGCGCCAGCAGTACAGGCGGGAACTACGAGCAGTACTTC.

V and J are TRBV18 and TRBJ1-4; weak D call: TRBD1 (6 bases). V was cut by 1 base and J by 8 bases, with 17 bases left in between. CDR1 and CDR2 from the germline V gene are KGHSH and LQKENI. The CDR3 consists of 16 residues. Here the CDR3 reads CASSPQVGGREEKLFF. The DNA for the CDR3 is TGTGCCAGCTCACCACAAGTGGGGGGGCGCGAAGAAAAACTGTTTTTT.

V is TRBV7-2 and J is TRBJ2-3; TRBD2 aligns across 14 bases. Losses at the gene ends were 5 bases for V and 5 bases for J; bases not matched to a gene: 6. The CDR3 is 16 amino acids. The germline gives CDR1 SGHTA, CDR2 FQGNSA. CDR3 sequence reads: CASSLRLAGGGDTQYF. The CDR3 DNA sequence: TGTGCCAGCAGCCTCCGACTAGCGGGAGGGGGAGATACGCAGTATTTT.

The CDR3 DNA follows: TGCGCCAGCAGCCAAGACAGGGGTACATACTACGAGCAGTACTTC. It encodes CASSQDRGTYYEQYF. The chain has TRBV4-1 and TRBJ2-7, with a tentative D call TRBD1 (6 bases). V lost 0 bases to trimming and J lost 3 bases, with 12 bases between them. CDR1 is MGHRA and CDR2 is YSYEKL in the germline V gene. The CDR3 loop spans 15 amino acids.

The chain is built from TRBV29-1 and TRBJ2-3, with TRBD2 matching 9 bases. V lost 1 base, J lost 7 bases, and 3 bases stayed unmatched. The length of the CDR3 is 13 residues. Germline CDR1 reads SQVTM; CDR2 reads ANQGSEA. CDR3 coding DNA: TGCAGCGTTGAAGTAGCGGGAGAAAATACGCAGTATTTT. This sequence encodes CSVEVAGENTQYF.

V gene TRBV9 combines with J gene TRBJ2-5, with TRBD1 matching over 9 bases. Germline trimming cut 4 bases from V and 4 bases from J; bases unmatched to any gene: 8. Germline CDR1 and CDR2: SGDLS and YYNGEE. This CDR3 has 15 amino acids. The DNA of the CDR3 is TGTGCCAGCAGCACTACTACAGGGGGCAGAGAGACCCAGTACTTC. It encodes CASSTTTGGRETQYF.

This chain uses TRBV7-2 with TRBJ2-1; D gene ambiguous. The CDR3 is made up of 12 amino acids. V was pared by 3 bases and J by 3 bases, with 3 bases between. Germline V lookup: CDR1 SGHTA, CDR2 FQGNSA. The CDR3 DNA follows: TGTGCCAGCAGCTTTTACTACAATGAGCAGTTCTTC. It codes for CASSFYYNEQFF.

With respect to this clone: At the DNA level, this CDR3 is encoded by other sequences in the same sample as well. This chain uses TRBV6-5 with TRBJ1-1, with 7 bases aligning to TRBD1. Trimming removed 5 bases from V and 1 base from J; junction bases left unmatched: 1. The germline gives CDR1 MNHEY, CDR2 SVGAGI. The CDR3 is 13 residues long. The CDR3 spells CASSRTGNTEAFF. Written as DNA, the CDR3 is TGTGCCAGCAGTCGGACAGGGAACACTGAAGCTTTCTTT.

As concerns this clone: The same CDR3 also results from other DNA sequences found in this sample. CDR3 sequence (DNA): TGTGCCAGCAGCCTCGGACTAGCCGGGGATACGCAGTATTTT. Its protein is CASSLGLAGDTQYF. The V and J genes are TRBV7-2 and TRBJ2-3; 8 positions match TRBD2. The ends lost 5 bases at V and 6 bases at J; junction bases unmatched: 7. The CDR3 length is 14 residues. The V gene's germline CDR1 is SGHTA and CDR2 FQGNSA.

V gene TRBV7-8 combines with J gene TRBJ2-6; D possibly corresponds to TRBD2 (6 bases). The CDR3 is 19 residues long. Trimming took off 2 bases at V and 3 bases at J, with 20 bases between the two ends. Germline CDR1 and CDR2: SGHVS and FQNEAQ. CDR3 amino acids: CASSLIRAAGYGGANVLTF. The DNA of the CDR3 is TGTGCCAGCAGCTTAATACGGGCCGCGGGATATGGTGGGGCCAACGTCCTGACTTTC.

The chain couples TRBV30 to TRBJ1-1, with D possibly being TRBD1 (6 bases). Per the germline V gene, CDR1 is GTSNPN and CDR2 is SVGIG (reference sequence). Between the trimmed V and J ends, which lost 1 base and 1 base, there was a span of 19 bases. The CDR3 is made up of 17 amino acids. In DNA, the CDR3 is TGTGCCTGGAGTGACCGATGGGACATCAGATCGAACACTGAAGCTTTCTTT. This encodes CAWSDRWDIRSNTEAFF.

The chain uses TRBV7-9 and TRBJ2-7, with 8 nucleotides matching TRBD2. Losses at the gene ends were 7 bases for V and 4 bases for J; bases not matched to a gene: 9. CDR1 is SEHNR, CDR2 FQNEAQ, per germline (reference sequence). CDR3 length equals 14 residues. Here the CDR3 DNA reads TGTGCCAGCACCTACCTAGCGGGCGTTTACGAGCAGTACTTC. It specifies CASTYLAGVYEQYF.

The rearrangement uses TRBV7-9 and TRBJ1-2, with D possibly being TRBD1 (5 bases). The CDR3 is 15 residues long. The V gene's germline CDR1 is SEHNR and CDR2 FQNEAQ (reference sequence). The ends were cut back, 1 base at V and 0 bases at J, with 9 bases in the middle. The CDR3 DNA sequence: TGTGCCAGCAGCTTAGGCGGCAGGGCTAACTATGGCTACACCTTC. This translates into CASSLGGRANYGYTF.

V is TRBV6-1 and J is TRBJ2-2, with D tentatively TRBD2 (7 bases). Germline V CDR1 and CDR2: MNHNS, SASEGT. V was clipped by 6 bases and J by 2 bases, with 13 bases between them. The CDR3 contains 15 residues. CDR3 nucleotide sequence: TGTGCCAGCAGGAGAGGGGGGGGCAACACCGGGGAGCTGTTTTTT. Its translation is CASRRGGGNTGELFF.

This clone came up once. The chain uses TRBV18 and TRBJ2-5; D unresolved. The CDR3 has 14 amino acids. The V end was cut by 1 base, the J end by 0 bases, with 6 bases between. Germline V gives CDR1 KGHSH, CDR2 LQKENI. CDR3 sequence: CASSPRADQETQYF. In nucleotides, the CDR3 is TGTGCCAGCTCACCACGGGCAGACCAAGAGACCCAGTACTTC.